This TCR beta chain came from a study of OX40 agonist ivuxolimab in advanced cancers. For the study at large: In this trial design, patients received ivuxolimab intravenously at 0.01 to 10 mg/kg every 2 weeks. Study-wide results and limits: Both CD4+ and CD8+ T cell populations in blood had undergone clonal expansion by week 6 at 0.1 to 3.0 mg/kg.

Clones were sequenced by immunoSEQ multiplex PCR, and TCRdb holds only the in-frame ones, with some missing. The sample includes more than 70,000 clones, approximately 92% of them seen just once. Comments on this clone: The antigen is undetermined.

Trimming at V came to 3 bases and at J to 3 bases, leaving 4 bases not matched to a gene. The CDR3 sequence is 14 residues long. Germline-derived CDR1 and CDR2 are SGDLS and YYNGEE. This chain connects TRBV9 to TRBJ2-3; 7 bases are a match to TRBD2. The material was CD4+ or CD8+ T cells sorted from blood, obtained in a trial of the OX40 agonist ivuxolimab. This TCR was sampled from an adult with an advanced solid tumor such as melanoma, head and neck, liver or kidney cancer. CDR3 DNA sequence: TGTGCCAGCAGCGGAAGGACTAGAACAGATACGCAGTATTTT. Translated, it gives CASSGRTRTDTQYF.